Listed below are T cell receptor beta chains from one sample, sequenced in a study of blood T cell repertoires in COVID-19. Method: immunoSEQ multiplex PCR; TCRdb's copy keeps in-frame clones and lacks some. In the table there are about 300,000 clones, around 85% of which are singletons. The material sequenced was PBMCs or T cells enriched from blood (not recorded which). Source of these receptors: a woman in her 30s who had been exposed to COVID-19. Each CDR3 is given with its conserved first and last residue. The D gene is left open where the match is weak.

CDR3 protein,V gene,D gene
CASSLQGTLNTEAFF,TRBV5-1,TRBD1
CASSRGQGSNQPQHF,TRBV4-1,TRBD1
CASSQDLREGYGYTF,TRBV3-1/TRBV3-2,NA
CACLKEGSGNTIYF,TRBV30,NA
CAWTPPGGPIDTEAFF,TRBV30,NA
CASSPETGVLNYGYTF,TRBV18,TRBD1
CASSLSGRINYGYTF,TRBV7-9,NA
CASLDSRGGDTQYF,TRBV18,NA
CAWRQGPGNYEQYF,TRBV30,TRBD1
CASSFDREGPQHF,TRBV5-4,TRBD1
CASSYTSGRDSYNEQFF,TRBV6-2/TRBV6-3,NA
CASSLTGEGPSGNEKLFF,TRBV7-9,NA
CASSLGSRDQVYGYTF,TRBV27,NA
CASSLDLGTGVRTIYF,TRBV5-4,TRBD1
CAISESSSGANVLTF,TRBV10-3,NA
CATSGGQGWAQPQHF,TRBV24-1,TRBD1
CASSSRTSWQETQYF,TRBV7-2,TRBD2
CAWSVGKGVIETQYF,TRBV30,NA
CASSPISGGVGTGELFF,TRBV5-5,TRBD2
CASSFATILGRPEQYF,TRBV5-6,NA
CASSETGGQGGSPLHF,TRBV2,NA
CASSSVGREGEAFF,TRBV7-3,NA
CASSTSESQPQHF,TRBV25-1,NA
CASSLLLDRVYGYTF,TRBV28,TRBD1
CAWNQGETQYF,TRBV30,NA
CASSLLSGYSNQPQHF,TRBV27,NA
CASSRGTAANEQFF,TRBV5-1,NA
CASSPGGSNEKLFF,TRBV28,NA
CASSQQTSRDEQFF,TRBV3-1/TRBV3-2,TRBD2
CASSPKRGFGGNQPQHF,TRBV6-6,NA
CASSVEEASSYNSPLHF,TRBV9,NA
CASSYDAGLDTEAFF,TRBV7-2,NA
CASSVGQGTDTQYF,TRBV2,TRBD1
CASSIDQLPGEQFF,TRBV19,NA
CASSDPGTGPSQETQYF,TRBV6-1,TRBD1
CASSPYPYTEDPQAVNTEAFF,TRBV6-2/TRBV6-3,NA
CASSPDGSFTYEQYF,TRBV18,NA
CASNLAGGPLTDTQYF,TRBV28,TRBD2
CASSIGVPMKGYTF,TRBV19,NA
CASSYSTSRHNIQYF,TRBV6-2/TRBV6-3,NA
CASSPGQGFDSPLHF,TRBV5-1,TRBD1
CASSLASSGGSFF,TRBV7-9,TRBD2
CASSLQGSNTIYF,TRBV7-8,NA
CASFPNGGQPQHF,TRBV28,NA
CASSASPGAGTDTQYF,TRBV28,NA
CASSLDGTGTDTQYF,TRBV11-2,TRBD1
CASSPTGNEQYF,TRBV7-2,TRBD1
CASTLRGSGNTIYF,TRBV19,NA
CASSPILAAQETQYF,TRBV18,TRBD2
CATSDAGTGSDQPQHF,TRBV24-1,TRBD1
CASSQDAGGAASYEQFF,TRBV4-3,TRBD2
CASSPGTNYGYTF,TRBV28,NA
CASHEGGNGYTF,TRBV5-1,NA
CASSDGIYGYTF,TRBV25-1,NA
CASSPPTGQGIRGYTF,TRBV18,TRBD1
CASSPSLDTDTQYF,TRBV19,NA
CARTGTGVGGYTF,TRBV21-1,NA
CASSLAGQGINEQFF,TRBV5-1,TRBD1
CASSRQQGVTYEQYF,TRBV4-3,TRBD1